Each of the 22 T cell receptor beta chains below was sequenced from the same sample in a study of post-analysis software for immune sequencing data. Unique-molecular-identifier-tagged TCR beta cDNA libraries were used. TCRdb re-called the PCR reads through MiXCR, storing one row per CDR3 protein. The sample has 700,000 to 800,000 distinct CDR3 sequences, just under 30% seen once. Overall study results and limits: Patients showed TRBV5-6, TRBV5-1 and TRBV20-1 among about five TRBV segments more frequent than in controls.

These receptors have no known antigen. Sample: blood. These TCRs come from a girl between 10 and 17 years old with multiple sclerosis.

The chain employs TRBV5-6 and TRBJ2-1; D unclear. This CDR3 contains 12 residues. The germline gives CDR1 SGHDT, CDR2 YYEEEE. V was shortened by 0 bases and J by 9 bases, with 7 bases between the two germline ends. The CDR3 DNA reads TGTGCCAGCAGCTTGGCCTTGCGTGAGCAGTTCTTC. Translation: CASSLALREQFF.

In this sample, this clonotype turned up a few times. This CDR3 reads CASSSPGREGMNTEAFF. CDR3 nucleotide sequence: TGTGCCAGCAGTTCCCCGGGCCGTGAGGGGATGAACACTGAAGCTTTCTTT. This sequence joins TRBV28 and TRBJ1-1; the D gene is possibly TRBD1 (5 bases). The CDR3 has 17 residues. Germline V gene lookup returns CDR1 MDHEN and CDR2 SYDVKM. V shed 4 bases and J shed 0 bases, with 18 bases lying between them.

This clonotype was counted at least ten times. V gene TRBV20-1 combines with J gene TRBJ2-3; D ambiguous. In germline, CDR1 is DFQATT, CDR2 SNEGSKA (reference sequence). V was cut by 3 bases and J by 1 base, with 8 bases left in between. There are 13 residues in the CDR3. CDR3 protein: CSASSVRTDTQYF. As DNA, the CDR3 is TGCAGTGCTAGCTCGGTTCGCACAGATACGCAGTATTTT.

As concerns this clonotype: Just one base apart from a much larger clone, this may be a read error. V usage is TRBV29-1 and J usage is TRBJ2-1; TRBD2 agrees at 13 bases. The end of the DNA fits TRBJ2-7 better, so the J call may be wrong. The germline gives CDR1 SQVTM, CDR2 ANQGSEA. The CDR3 contains 13 residues. CDR3 sequence reads: CSDRLAGGHEQYF. DNA for the CDR3: TGCAGCGATCGACTAGCGGGAGGTCATGAGCAGTACTTC.

The V call is TRBV20-1, the J call TRBJ2-5; no reliable D call. Germline lookup yields CDR1 DFQATT and CDR2 SNEGSKA (reference sequence). CDR3 length equals 13 residues. Trimming took off 2 bases at V and 4 bases at J, with 11 bases between the two ends. The CDR3: CSARPTSTETQYF. In DNA form, the CDR3 reads TGCAGTGCTAGACCAACCTCCACAGAGACCCAGTACTTC.

With respect to this clonotype: Sequence at one end of the junction differs from germline and may be a read error. The V and J genes are TRBV7-9 and TRBJ2-2; D call uncertain. Per the germline V gene, CDR1 is SEHNR and CDR2 is FQNEAQ (reference sequence). The CDR3 is made up of 15 amino acids. This CDR3 reads CASSSEDWNTGELFF. CDR3 coding DNA: TGTGCTAGCAGCTCCGAGGATTGGAACACCGGGGAGCTGTTTTTT.

This chain connects TRBV5-1 to TRBJ1-4; D is undetermined. The germline CDR1 and CDR2 sequences are SGHRS and YFSETQ. The CDR3 runs 14 residues. V was cut by 1 base and J by 4 bases, with 8 bases left in between. Written as DNA, the CDR3 is TGCGCCAGCAGCTTGTCTTCCGTTAATGAAAAACTGTTTTTT. Residues: CASSLSSVNEKLFF.

This clonotype was seen only a few times. The rearrangement uses TRBV28 and TRBJ1-2; tentative D call: TRBD1 (5 bases). Germline CDR1 is MDHEN and CDR2 is SYDVKM. This CDR3 contains 16 residues. Between the trimmed V and J ends, which lost 5 bases and 4 bases, there was a span of 20 bases. The CDR3 reads CASSPPTSGRSYGYTF. In DNA, the CDR3 is TGTGCCAGCAGTCCACCTACCTCGGGACGGAGCTATGGCTACACCTTC.

This clonotype was seen a few times. One end of the junction fails to match germline, which may point to a read error. The rearrangement uses TRBV9 and TRBJ2-7; D uncertain. Per germline, CDR1 SGDLS and CDR2 YYNGEE. The CDR3 is 16 residues long. The CDR3 spells CASSVDIRGSRNEQYF. Here the CDR3 DNA reads TGTGCTAGCAGCGTAGATATACGTGGTAGTCGGAACGAGCAGTACTTC.

In this sample, this clonotype turned up many times. This sequence joins TRBV5-1 and TRBJ2-7; maybe TRBD1 (6 bases). Germline loops: CDR1 SGHRS, CDR2 YFSETQ. Between the trimmed V and J ends, which lost 4 bases and 5 bases, there was a span of 13 bases. The CDR3 has 13 residues. CDR3 loop: CASSLDSGNEQYF. CDR3 in DNA: TGCGCCAGCAGCCTGGACAGTGGCAACGAGCAGTACTTC.

The table lists this clonotype with a few counts. This chain connects TRBV20-1 to TRBJ2-7; TRBD2 matches 7 bases. The V gene's germline CDR1 is DFQATT and CDR2 SNEGSKA (reference sequence). Trimming at V came to 8 bases and at J to 6 bases, leaving 22 bases not matched to a gene. CDR3 size: 16 residues. DNA for the CDR3: TGCAGTACTCGGAATCAGGGACTAACGACGATCACCGAGCAGTACTTC. Translating it yields CSTRNQGLTTITEQYF.

The CDR3 sequence: CASNLAGGPFYEQYF. The DNA of the CDR3 is TGTGCCAGCAATCTAGCGGGAGGGCCCTTCTACGAGCAGTACTTC. This chain uses TRBV5-5 with TRBJ2-7, with 12 bases lining up with TRBD2. CDR3 length equals 15 residues. V lost 6 bases, J lost 3 bases, and 7 bases stayed unmatched. The germline V gene has CDR1 SGHKS and CDR2 YYEKEE (reference sequence).

This clonotype showed up many times. The chain recombines TRBV5-5 with TRBJ2-3, with TRBD1 identical over 7 bases. J was trimmed by 2 bases and V by 1 base; bases with no gene match: 7. CDR1 and CDR2 from the germline V gene are SGHKS and YYEKEE (reference sequence). The CDR3 is 16 amino acids. The CDR3 DNA sequence: TGTGCCAGCAGCTTGCTTCGGGACAGCCTCACAGATACGCAGTATTTT. Residues: CASSLLRDSLTDTQYF.

The chain is built from TRBV3-1 and TRBJ2-7; 7 nucleotides align to TRBD2. The DNA end is more similar to TRBJ2-5, so the J call may be wrong. The V gene's germline CDR1 is LGHDT and CDR2 YNNKEL (reference sequence). The CDR3 consists of 15 residues. The CDR3 loop is CASSPNPYTGGTQYF. As DNA, the CDR3 is TGTGCCAGCAGCCCCAACCCGTACACGGGGGGGACCCAGTACTTC.

This chain uses TRBV7-9 with TRBJ2-6; D is uncertain. The V gene's germline CDR1 is SEHNR and CDR2 FQNEAQ (reference sequence). Trimming took off 2 bases at V and 1 base at J, with 9 bases between the two ends. This CDR3 region has 16 residues. The CDR3 bases are TGTGCCAGCAGCTTAATAGGACGATCTGGGGCCAACGTCCTGACTTTC. It encodes CASSLIGRSGANVLTF.

The sample holds a few counts of this clonotype. V gene TRBV7-9 combines with J gene TRBJ2-1, with D possibly matching TRBD2 (6 bases). V was clipped by 2 bases and J by 7 bases, with 15 bases between them. Germline V lookup: CDR1 SEHNR, CDR2 FQNEAQ (reference sequence). This CDR3 is 15 amino acids long. The CDR3 region has the DNA TGTGCCAGCAGCTTACTAACACCGAGCGGGAATGAGCAGTTCTTC. It yields the protein CASSLLTPSGNEQFF.

V and J are TRBV29-1 and TRBJ2-5, with D perhaps matching TRBD2 (7 bases). V was cut by 1 base and J by 4 bases, with 10 bases left in between. Per germline, CDR1 SQVTM and CDR2 ANQGSEA. The CDR3 loop spans 13 amino acids. In nucleotides, the CDR3 is TGCAGCGTTGAAGTGGGAGGGGGAGAGACCCAGTACTTC. It translates to CSVEVGGGETQYF.

At least ten counts were recorded for this clonotype. This rearrangement joins TRBV27 to TRBJ2-6, with a tentative D call TRBD2 (6 bases). V gave up 10 bases and J gave up 2 bases, with 9 bases separating them. The CDR3 runs 13 residues. The germline V gene has CDR1 MNHEY and CDR2 SMNVEV (reference sequence). This CDR3 is CATGGPGANVLTF. CDR3 nucleotides: TGTGCCACCGGGGGTCCTGGGGCCAACGTCCTGACTTTC.

This clonotype appeared a few times. The genes are TRBV15 and TRBJ2-7; the D is unclear. V lost 0 bases to trimming and J lost 3 bases, with 12 bases between them. Germline CDR1 is LNHNV and CDR2 is YYDKDF (reference sequence). CDR3 length: 15 amino acids. CDR3 protein: CATSRDSVGSYEQYF. Here the CDR3 DNA reads TGTGCCACCAGCAGAGATTCAGTAGGCAGCTACGAGCAGTACTTC.

This clonotype showed up just a few times. The V gene is TRBV6-5, the J gene TRBJ1-1; D unclear. The CDR3 sequence is 12 residues long. V was shortened by 3 bases and J by 8 bases, with 10 bases between the two germline ends. Germline values: CDR1 MNHEY, CDR2 SVGAGI. CDR3 in amino acids: CASSYWNSEAFF. CDR3 in DNA: TGTGCCAGCAGTTATTGGAACTCCGAAGCTTTCTTT.

The rearrangement links TRBV28 to TRBJ1-3, with TRBD1 matching over 8 bases. Trimming took 5 bases from V and 0 from J; bases not matched to a gene: 12. The germline CDR1 and CDR2 sequences are MDHEN and SYDVKM. The CDR3 contains 18 residues. The CDR3 loop is CASSPASGTGISGNTIYF. The CDR3 nucleotides read TGTGCCAGCAGTCCAGCCTCCGGGACAGGAATCTCTGGAAACACCATATATTTT.

This clonotype was seen only a few times. The chain has TRBV5-1 and TRBJ2-7; D unclear. The CDR3 is made up of 14 amino acids. Germline V gene sequence: CDR1 SGHRS, CDR2 YFSETQ. V was trimmed by 0 bases and J by 3 bases, leaving 10 bases between them. DNA of the CDR3: TGCGCCAGCAGCTTGGCCACGGGTCACTACGAGCAGTACTTC. Encoded protein: CASSLATGHYEQYF.